This T cell receptor beta chain stems from a study of control samples from healthy donors and cancer patients. Clones were sequenced by immunoSEQ multiplex PCR, and TCRdb holds only the in-frame ones, with some missing. The sample lists 400,000 to 450,000 clones, about 93% occurring once. This clonotype originated in a man aged 35 to 55 with head and neck cancer. Sequencing used PBMCs.

CDR3 region: CASSLLGVRIAKNIQYF. CDR3 coding DNA: TGTGCCAGCAGCTTACTTGGCGTGAGAATAGCCAAAAACATTCAGTACTTC. The rearrangement uses TRBV11-2 and TRBJ2-4; D unclear. The germline V gene has CDR1 SGHAT and CDR2 FQNNGV. The CDR3 has 17 amino acids. V lost 2 bases to trimming and J lost 0 bases, with 14 bases between them.